Presented here are 8 T cell receptor beta chains from one specimen sequenced in a study of cytomegalovirus exposure and HLA in healthy donors. Researchers ran the PCR with 60 Vbeta and 13 Jbeta primers. The assay was immunoSEQ multiplex PCR, and TCRdb's table has in-frame clones only and misses some. The table lists hundreds of thousands of clones, approximately 90% of them singletons, with about 1% in the top ten. Material for sequencing was PBMCs. The origin of the receptors is a woman aged 18-29 years in good health and CMV-seronegative.

This clone showed up just once. V usage is TRBV29-1 and J usage is TRBJ2-1; 10 nucleotides agree with TRBD2. CDR1 SQVTM and CDR2 ANQGSEA come from the germline V gene. The CDR3 spans 14 residues. Trimming at V came to 1 base and at J to 7 bases, leaving 4 bases not matched to a gene. CDR3 sequence reads: CSVEGGLARNEQFF. The CDR3 nucleotides are TGCAGCGTTGAAGGGGGACTAGCGAGGAATGAGCAGTTCTTC.

CDR3 bases: TGTGCCAGTAGTATCACGGGTGCTGGCCTTAATCAGCCCCAGCATTTT. Residues: CASSITGAGLNQPQHF. This rearrangement joins TRBV19 to TRBJ1-5; D is unclear. Germline assignment: CDR1 LNHDA and CDR2 SQIVND (reference sequence). This CDR3 has 16 residues. Trimming shortened V by 3 bases and J by 4 bases, and 16 bases separated the two germline ends.

This clone was counted a single time. The chain carries TRBV10-3 and TRBJ1-1, with a weak D call TRBD1 (5 bases). V was shortened by 5 bases and J by 2 bases, with 9 bases between the two germline ends. The CDR3 is 13 amino acids. Germline CDR1 is ENHRY and CDR2 is SYGVKD. The CDR3 DNA follows: TGTGCCATCAGTATGCAGGGAAACACTGAAGCTTTCTTT. It translates to CAISMQGNTEAFF.

The gene calls are TRBV7-6 and TRBJ2-2; the D gene is possibly TRBD2 (6 bases). CDR1 is SGHVS, CDR2 FNYEAQ, per germline. This CDR3 has 14 residues. Trimming removed 5 bases from V and 3 bases from J, with 10 bases in between. Written as DNA, the CDR3 is TGTGCCAGCAGCGCCGGGACTTACACCGGGGAGCTGTTTTTT. It codes for CASSAGTYTGELFF.

The V gene is TRBV9, the J gene TRBJ1-1; D may be TRBD1 (5 bases). V was shortened by 4 bases and J by 5 bases, with 18 bases between the two germline ends. The CDR3 contains 15 residues. Germline-derived CDR1 and CDR2 are SGDLS and YYNGEE. The CDR3 DNA reads as TGTGCCAGCAGCCCCCGGGCAGGGTTGGATACTGAAGCTTTCTTT. It translates to CASSPRAGLDTEAFF.

J is TRBJ1-1 and V is TRBV13; 9 nucleotides agree with TRBD1. Trimming at V came to 4 bases and at J to 7 bases, leaving 7 bases not matched to a gene. Germline V CDR1 and CDR2: PRHDT, FYEKMQ (reference sequence). CDR3 length equals 14 residues. The CDR3 is CASSWDRATFEAFF. CDR3 bases: TGTGCCAGCAGCTGGGACAGGGCTACTTTTGAAGCTTTCTTT.

This clone was recorded once. The chain employs TRBV7-2 and TRBJ2-5, with 7 bases identical to TRBD2. This CDR3 region has 15 residues. Per germline, CDR1 SGHTA and CDR2 FQGNSA. J lost 4 bases, V lost 5 bases, and 10 bases had no gene match. In nucleotides, the CDR3 is TGTGCCAGCAGCCCCCATACGGGGAGGGGAGAGACCCAGTACTTC. It encodes CASSPHTGRGETQYF.

This chain connects TRBV5-1 to TRBJ2-5; D possibly corresponds to TRBD1 (6 bases). The length of the CDR3 is 15 residues. The germline V and J ends were trimmed by 4 bases and 2 bases, with 15 bases remaining between them. The germline gives CDR1 SGHRS, CDR2 YFSETQ. CDR3 bases: TGCGCCAGCAGCGAAAATACAGGGACGCAAGAGACCCAGTACTTC. Encoded protein: CASSENTGTQETQYF.